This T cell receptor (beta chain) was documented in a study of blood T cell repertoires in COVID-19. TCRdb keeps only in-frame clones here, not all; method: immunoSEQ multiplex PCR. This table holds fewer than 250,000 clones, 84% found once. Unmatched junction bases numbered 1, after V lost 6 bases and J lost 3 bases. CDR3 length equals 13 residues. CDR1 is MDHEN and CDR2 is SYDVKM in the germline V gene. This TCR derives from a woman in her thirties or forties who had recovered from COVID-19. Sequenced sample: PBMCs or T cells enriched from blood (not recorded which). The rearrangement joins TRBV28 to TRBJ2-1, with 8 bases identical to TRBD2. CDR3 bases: TGTGCCAGCAGGGCGGGAGGCTACAATGAGCAGTTCTTC. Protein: CASRAGGYNEQFF.